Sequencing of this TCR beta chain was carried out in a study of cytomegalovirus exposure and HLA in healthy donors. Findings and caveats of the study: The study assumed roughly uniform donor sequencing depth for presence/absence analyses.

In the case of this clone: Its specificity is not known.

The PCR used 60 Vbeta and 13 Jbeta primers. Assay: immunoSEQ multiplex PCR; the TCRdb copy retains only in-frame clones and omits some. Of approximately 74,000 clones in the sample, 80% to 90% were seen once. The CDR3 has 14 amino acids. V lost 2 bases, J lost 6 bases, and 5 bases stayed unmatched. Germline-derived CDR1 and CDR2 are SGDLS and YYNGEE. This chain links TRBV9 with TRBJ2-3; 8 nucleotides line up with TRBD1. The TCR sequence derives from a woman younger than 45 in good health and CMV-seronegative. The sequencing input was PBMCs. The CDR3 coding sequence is TGTGCCAGCAGCGTGACAGGGGTCGCCGATACGCAGTATTTT. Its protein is CASSVTGVADTQYF.